This is a list of T cell receptor beta chains from one sample in a study of cytomegalovirus exposure and HLA in healthy donors. The assay was immunoSEQ multiplex PCR, and TCRdb's table has in-frame clones only and misses some. The sample carries about 130,000 clones, about 96% recorded once. Material: PBMCs. The receptors here all came from a man in his late teens or twenties in good health and CMV-seronegative. Both conserved end residues are part of each CDR3. The order of the fields is clone size, CDR3 length, J gene, D gene, V gene, CDR3 protein, CDR3 DNA. The D gene is left open where the match is weak. Clone size is shown for a subset of rows, as once, few, many or a class of expanded clone.

clone size: -; CDR3 length: 16; J gene: TRBJ2-3; D gene: -; V gene: TRBV9; CDR3 protein: CASSPGRGDYTDTQYF; CDR3 DNA: TGTGCCAGCAGCCCGGGGAGGGGGGACTACACAGATACGCAGTATTTT
clone size: once; CDR3 length: 17; J gene: TRBJ2-7; D gene: TRBD2; V gene: TRBV7-9; CDR3 protein: CASSLGGDSKLPYEQYF; CDR3 DNA: TGTGCCAGCAGCTTGGGGGGGGACTCCAAACTTCCCTACGAGCAGTACTTC
clone size: -; CDR3 length: 15; J gene: TRBJ1-5; D gene: -; V gene: TRBV11-2; CDR3 protein: CASSAGASSNQPQHF; CDR3 DNA: TGTGCCAGCAGCGCCGGAGCCTCCTCCAATCAGCCCCAGCATTTT
clone size: -; CDR3 length: 17; J gene: TRBJ1-2; D gene: -; V gene: TRBV11-2; CDR3 protein: CASSLDLGGARGYGYTF; CDR3 DNA: TGTGCCAGCAGCTTAGATCTTGGCGGGGCGCGGGGGTATGGCTACACCTTC
clone size: -; CDR3 length: 17; J gene: TRBJ2-7; D gene: TRBD2; V gene: TRBV28; CDR3 protein: CASSLYIGTSWFNEQYF; CDR3 DNA: TGTGCCAGCAGTTTGTACATTGGGACTAGTTGGTTCAACGAGCAGTACTTC
clone size: -; CDR3 length: 13; J gene: TRBJ2-4; D gene: TRBD1; V gene: TRBV6-5; CDR3 protein: CASAGQGLNIQYF; CDR3 DNA: TGTGCCAGCGCGGGACAGGGTTTAAACATTCAGTACTTC
clone size: -; CDR3 length: 15; J gene: TRBJ1-2; D gene: TRBD1; V gene: TRBV28; CDR3 protein: CASSPPAGGIYGYTF; CDR3 DNA: TGTGCCAGCAGTCCCCCCGCAGGGGGAATCTATGGCTACACCTTC
clone size: once; CDR3 length: 14; J gene: TRBJ2-5; D gene: -; V gene: TRBV7-9; CDR3 protein: CASSFPTGEETQYF; CDR3 DNA: TGTGCCAGCAGCTTTCCGACAGGAGAAGAGACCCAGTACTTC
clone size: -; CDR3 length: 13; J gene: TRBJ2-1; D gene: -; V gene: TRBV10-2; CDR3 protein: CASSVYGGNEQFF; CDR3 DNA: TGCGCCAGCAGTGTCTACGGGGGCAATGAGCAGTTCTTC
clone size: -; CDR3 length: 14; J gene: TRBJ1-1; D gene: -; V gene: TRBV4-1; CDR3 protein: CASSPPRLESEAFF; CDR3 DNA: TGCGCCAGCAGCCCCCCTCGGTTGGAGTCTGAAGCTTTCTTT
clone size: -; CDR3 length: 14; J gene: TRBJ2-7; D gene: -; V gene: TRBV6-5; CDR3 protein: CASSYSGRVYEQYF; CDR3 DNA: TGTGCCAGCAGTTACTCGGGCAGGGTCTACGAGCAGTACTTC
clone size: -; CDR3 length: 12; J gene: TRBJ2-1; D gene: -; V gene: TRBV29-1; CDR3 protein: CSVAHDYNEQFF; CDR3 DNA: TGCAGCGTTGCACATGACTACAATGAGCAGTTCTTC
clone size: -; CDR3 length: 13; J gene: TRBJ1-2; D gene: TRBD1; V gene: TRBV4-2; CDR3 protein: CASSLGQSYGYTF; CDR3 DNA: TGTGCCAGCAGCCTGGGACAGTCGTATGGCTACACCTTC
clone size: -; CDR3 length: 12; J gene: TRBJ2-3; D gene: -; V gene: TRBV9; CDR3 protein: CASSLLADTQYF; CDR3 DNA: TGTGCCAGCAGCCTCTTAGCGGATACGCAGTATTTT
clone size: -; CDR3 length: 14; J gene: TRBJ1-2; D gene: -; V gene: TRBV10-3; CDR3 protein: CAIKSTGSNYGYTF; CDR3 DNA: TGTGCCATCAAGTCGACAGGATCGAACTATGGCTACACCTTC
clone size: -; CDR3 length: 12; J gene: TRBJ1-2; D gene: TRBD1; V gene: TRBV23-1; CDR3 protein: CASGRDSYGYTF; CDR3 DNA: TGCGCCAGCGGCAGGGACAGCTATGGCTACACCTTC
clone size: -; CDR3 length: 15; J gene: TRBJ1-4; D gene: -; V gene: TRBV6-1; CDR3 protein: CASGPRGWANEKLFF; CDR3 DNA: TGTGCCAGCGGGCCACGGGGTTGGGCCAATGAAAAACTGTTTTTT
clone size: -; CDR3 length: 15; J gene: TRBJ1-5; D gene: -; V gene: TRBV7-2; CDR3 protein: CASSLSAGSNQPQHF; CDR3 DNA: TGTGCCAGCAGCTTAAGCGCGGGGAGCAATCAGCCCCAGCATTTT
clone size: once; CDR3 length: 12; J gene: TRBJ2-7; D gene: -; V gene: TRBV7-9; CDR3 protein: CASSLFGYEQYF; CDR3 DNA: TGTGCCAGCAGCTTATTCGGCTACGAGCAGTACTTC
clone size: -; CDR3 length: 15; J gene: TRBJ1-1; D gene: -; V gene: TRBV11-2; CDR3 protein: CASSLGGHSNTEAFF; CDR3 DNA: TGTGCCAGCAGCTTAGGGGGACACTCGAACACTGAAGCTTTCTTT
clone size: -; CDR3 length: 11; J gene: TRBJ2-7; D gene: TRBD1; V gene: TRBV6-6; CDR3 protein: CASGTDYEQYF; CDR3 DNA: TGTGCCAGCGGGACAGACTACGAGCAGTACTTC
clone size: -; CDR3 length: 15; J gene: TRBJ2-7; D gene: TRBD1; V gene: TRBV28; CDR3 protein: CASSLQSGQGNEQYF; CDR3 DNA: TGTGCCAGCAGTTTACAATCGGGACAGGGTAACGAGCAGTACTTC
clone size: -; CDR3 length: 14; J gene: TRBJ1-5; D gene: -; V gene: TRBV11-2; CDR3 protein: CASSLAFSNQPQHF; CDR3 DNA: TGTGCCAGCAGCTTAGCGTTTAGCAATCAGCCCCAGCATTTT
clone size: -; CDR3 length: 13; J gene: TRBJ2-2; D gene: -; V gene: TRBV11-3; CDR3 protein: CASGQPNTGELFF; CDR3 DNA: TGTGCCAGCGGACAGCCGAACACCGGGGAGCTGTTTTTT
clone size: -; CDR3 length: 14; J gene: TRBJ1-4; D gene: -; V gene: TRBV5-4; CDR3 protein: CASSLTGTGEKLFF; CDR3 DNA: TGTGCCAGCAGCTTGACAGGGACGGGAGAAAAACTGTTTTTT
clone size: -; CDR3 length: 16; J gene: TRBJ2-1; D gene: TRBD2; V gene: TRBV2; CDR3 protein: CASPRVAGGGINEQFF; CDR3 DNA: TGTGCCAGCCCCCGGGTAGCGGGAGGGGGGATAAATGAGCAGTTCTTC
clone size: -; CDR3 length: 16; J gene: TRBJ1-5; D gene: TRBD1; V gene: TRBV5-8; CDR3 protein: CASSLGQGYSNQPQHF; CDR3 DNA: TGTGCCAGCAGCTTGGGACAGGGGTATAGCAATCAGCCCCAGCATTTT
clone size: -; CDR3 length: 8; J gene: TRBJ1-2; D gene: -; V gene: TRBV29-1; CDR3 protein: CSYDGYTF; CDR3 DNA: TGCAGCTATGATGGCTACACCTTC
clone size: once; CDR3 length: 17; J gene: TRBJ1-1; D gene: -; V gene: TRBV7-9; CDR3 protein: CASSLESGGLLNTEAFF; CDR3 DNA: TGTGCCAGCAGCTTAGAGTCAGGTGGGCTTCTGAACACTGAAGCTTTCTTT
clone size: -; CDR3 length: 16; J gene: TRBJ2-2; D gene: TRBD2; V gene: TRBV27; CDR3 protein: CASTSSGTTNTGELFF; CDR3 DNA: TGTGCCAGCACCTCAAGCGGGACCACGAACACCGGGGAGCTGTTTTTT
clone size: -; CDR3 length: 16; J gene: TRBJ2-5; D gene: TRBD1; V gene: TRBV11-2; CDR3 protein: CASSPTGTASQETQYF; CDR3 DNA: TGTGCCAGCAGCCCTACCGGGACAGCGTCACAAGAGACCCAGTACTTC